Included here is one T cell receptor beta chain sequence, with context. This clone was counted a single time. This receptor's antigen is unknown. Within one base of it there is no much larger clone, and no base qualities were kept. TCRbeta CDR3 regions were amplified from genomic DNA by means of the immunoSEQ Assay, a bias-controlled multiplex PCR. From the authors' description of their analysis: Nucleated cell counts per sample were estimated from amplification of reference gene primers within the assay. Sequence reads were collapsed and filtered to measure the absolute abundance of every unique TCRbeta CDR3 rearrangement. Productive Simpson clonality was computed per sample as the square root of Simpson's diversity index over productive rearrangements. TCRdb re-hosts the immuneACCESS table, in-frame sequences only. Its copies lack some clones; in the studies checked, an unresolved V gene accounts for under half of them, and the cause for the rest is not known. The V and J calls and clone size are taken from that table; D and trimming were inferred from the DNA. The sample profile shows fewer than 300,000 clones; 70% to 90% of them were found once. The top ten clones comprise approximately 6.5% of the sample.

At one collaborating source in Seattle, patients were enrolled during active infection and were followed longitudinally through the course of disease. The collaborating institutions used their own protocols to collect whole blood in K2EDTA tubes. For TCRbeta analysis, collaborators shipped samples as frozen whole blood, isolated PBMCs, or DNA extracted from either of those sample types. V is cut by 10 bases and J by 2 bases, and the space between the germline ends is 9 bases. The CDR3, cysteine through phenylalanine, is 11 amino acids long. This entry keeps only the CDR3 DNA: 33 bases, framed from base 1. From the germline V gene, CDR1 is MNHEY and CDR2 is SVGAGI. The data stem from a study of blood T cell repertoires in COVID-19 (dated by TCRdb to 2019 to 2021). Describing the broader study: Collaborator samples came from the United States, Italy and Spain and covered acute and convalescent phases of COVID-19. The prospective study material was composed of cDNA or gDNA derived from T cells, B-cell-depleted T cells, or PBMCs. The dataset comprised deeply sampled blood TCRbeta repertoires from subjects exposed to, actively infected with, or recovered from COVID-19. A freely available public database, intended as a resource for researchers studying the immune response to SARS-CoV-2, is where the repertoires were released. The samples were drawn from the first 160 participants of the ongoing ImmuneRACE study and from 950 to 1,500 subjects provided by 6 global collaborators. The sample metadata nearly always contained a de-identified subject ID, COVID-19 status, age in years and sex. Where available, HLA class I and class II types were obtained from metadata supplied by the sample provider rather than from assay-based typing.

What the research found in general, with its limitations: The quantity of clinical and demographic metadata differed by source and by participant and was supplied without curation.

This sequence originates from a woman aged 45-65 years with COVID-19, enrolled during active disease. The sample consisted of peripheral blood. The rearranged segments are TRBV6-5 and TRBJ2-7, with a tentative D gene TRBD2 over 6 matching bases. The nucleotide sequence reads TGTGCCACTTCGGGGGCCTACGAGCAGTACTTC. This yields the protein CATSGAYEQYF.